This note documents a single T cell receptor (beta chain) sequence. These data belong to a study of cytomegalovirus exposure and HLA in healthy donors. Primers for the PCR totalled 60 Vbeta and 13 Jbeta. Assay: immunoSEQ multiplex PCR; the TCRdb copy retains only in-frame clones and omits some. Of about 94,000 clones listed, about three fifths are singletons. Trimming removed 3 bases at V and 6 bases at J, with 16 bases between. Germline CDR1 MNHEY, CDR2 SMNVEV (reference sequence). This CDR3 comprises 15 residues. Sequencing was carried out using PBMCs. The source is a man aged 25 to 40 in good health and CMV-seronegative. The gene calls are TRBV27 and TRBJ2-3; maybe TRBD1 (5 bases). This chain's CDR3 is CASSFSTVGVDTQYF. The DNA for the CDR3 is TGTGCCAGCAGTTTTTCGACAGTAGGGGTGGATACGCAGTATTTT.